A single T cell receptor beta chain is shown here with its context. As yet, its antigen is unknown. CDR1 is SGHTA, CDR2 FQGNSA, per germline. There are 16 residues in the CDR3. J gave up 3 bases and V 2 bases, and 4 bases lay outside the gene matches. These data are taken from a study of beta chain features in type 1 diabetes. Study observations and caveats: Moderately but significantly shorter TCRB CDR3s were found in Type 1 diabetes patients in all four CD4+ subsets.

Expressed TCRB transcripts were sequenced, since all the RNA that had been isolated was reverse transcribed. Measured with immunoSEQ multiplex PCR; TCRdb has only the in-frame clones, and not every one. The sample records roughly 240,000 clones, approximately 25% being singletons. Sequencing was carried out using naive CD4+ T cells from blood. The V call is TRBV7-2, the J call TRBJ2-1, with TRBD2 matching over 10 bases. The TCR originated in a young woman with type 1 diabetes. Written as DNA, the CDR3 is TGTGCCAGCAGCTTAAGAGCGGGAGGGAACTACAATGAGCAGTTCTTC. Its protein is CASSLRAGGNYNEQFF. The full variable domain, completed using reference TRBV7-2 and TRBJ2-1, is GAGVSQSPSNKVTEKGKDVELRCDPISGHTALYWYRQSLGQGLEFLIYFQGNSAPDKSGLPSDRFSAERTGGSVSTLTIQRTQQEDSAVYLCASSLRAGGNYNEQFFGPGTRLTVL.